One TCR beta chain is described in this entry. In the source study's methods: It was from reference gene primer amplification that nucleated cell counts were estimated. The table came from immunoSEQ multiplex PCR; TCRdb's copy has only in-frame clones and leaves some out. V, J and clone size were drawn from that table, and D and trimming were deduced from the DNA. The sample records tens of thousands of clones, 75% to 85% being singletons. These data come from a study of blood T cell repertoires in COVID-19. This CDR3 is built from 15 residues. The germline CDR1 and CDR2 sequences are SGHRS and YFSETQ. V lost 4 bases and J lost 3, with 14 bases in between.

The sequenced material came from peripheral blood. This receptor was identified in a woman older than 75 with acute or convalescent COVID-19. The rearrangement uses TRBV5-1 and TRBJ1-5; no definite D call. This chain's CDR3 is CASSPLGSTNQPQHF. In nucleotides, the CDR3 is TGCGCCAGCAGCCCCCTCGGTAGTACCAATCAGCCCCAGCATTTT.